The 30 T cell receptor beta chains below come from one sample, sequenced in a study of blood T cell repertoires in COVID-19. Produced via immunoSEQ multiplex PCR; TCRdb's table is partial and in-frame only. The data show about 180,000 clones, with about 88% seen just once and more than 8.5% held by the top ten. Sequencing used PBMCs or T cells enriched from blood (not recorded which). These receptors originate from a woman aged 18 to 35 who had recovered from COVID-19.

The chain carries TRBV5-6 and TRBJ1-5; possibly TRBD1 for D (6 bases). CDR3 length: 13 residues. V lost 0 bases, J lost 7 bases, and 8 bases lay in between. From germline, CDR1 is SGHDT and CDR2 YYEEEE. This chain's CDR3 is CASSLDRVQPQHF. Here the CDR3 DNA reads TGTGCCAGCAGCTTGGACAGGGTGCAGCCCCAGCATTTT.

V gene TRBV19 combines with J gene TRBJ1-2; D gene unclear. CDR1 is LNHDA, CDR2 SQIVND, per germline (reference sequence). The CDR3 spans 9 residues. Trimming took off 6 bases at V and 11 bases at J, with 7 bases between the two ends. The CDR3 DNA reads TGTGCCAGTAGCCCCCATTACACCTTC. This translates into CASSPHYTF.

The chain carries TRBV29-1 and TRBJ2-5, with D uncertain. CDR1 is SQVTM, CDR2 ANQGSEA, per germline. This CDR3 region has 11 residues. V shed 4 bases and J shed 5 bases, with 8 bases lying between them. CDR3 in amino acids: CSVGLVETQYF. Here the CDR3 DNA reads TGCAGCGTTGGACTCGTCGAGACCCAGTACTTC.

The chain is built from TRBV7-2 and TRBJ2-3; 7 bases are shared with TRBD2. This CDR3 contains 17 residues. Germline V CDR1 and CDR2: SGHTA, FQGNSA. The V gene end was trimmed by 0 bases and the J gene end by 3 bases; junction bases not matched to a gene: 9. In DNA form, the CDR3 reads TGTGCCAGCAGCTTAGCAATGGGAGGGGTCGGGACAGATACGCAGTATTTT. As protein: CASSLAMGGVGTDTQYF.

The V call is TRBV19, the J call TRBJ1-5, with D maybe TRBD1 (6 bases). V was shortened by 8 bases and J by 4 bases, with 9 bases between the two germline ends. The CDR3 consists of 12 residues. Germline V gene sequence: CDR1 LNHDA, CDR2 SQIVND (reference sequence). CDR3: CASRQVNQPQHF. CDR3 DNA sequence: TGTGCCAGTCGACAGGTTAATCAGCCCCAGCATTTT.

The chain links TRBV29-1 to TRBJ2-1; D may be TRBD1 (6 bases). This CDR3 is 12 amino acids long. Looked up from germline, CDR1 is SQVTM and CDR2 is ANQGSEA. V shed 3 bases and J shed 6 bases, with 9 bases lying between them. The CDR3 spells CSVDSGVNEQFF. In DNA form, the CDR3 reads TGCAGCGTTGATTCAGGGGTCAATGAGCAGTTCTTC.

The chain employs TRBV3-1 (or the pseudogene TRBV3-2) and TRBJ1-1; D perhaps matches TRBD1 (6 bases). V was shortened by 4 bases and J by 5 bases, with 17 bases between the two germline ends. The CDR3 contains 15 residues. Germline CDR1 LGHDT, CDR2 YNNKEL (reference sequence). DNA for the CDR3: TGTGCCAGCAGCCCACCTCAGGGGCCTTCGACTGAAGCTTTCTTT. Translating gives CASSPPQGPSTEAFF.

This clone is a singleton in its sample. This rearrangement joins TRBV19 to TRBJ2-3; 10 positions agree with TRBD2. The CDR3 is made up of 15 amino acids. Trimming cost V 3 bases and J 7 bases; bases outside gene matches: 7. The germline V gene has CDR1 LNHDA and CDR2 SQIVND (reference sequence). The CDR3 coding sequence is TGTGCCAGTAGTATCCTTGGGACTAGCGAAAATACGCAGTATTTT. It specifies CASSILGTSENTQYF.

J is TRBJ2-3 and V is TRBV28, with TRBD1 matching 8 bases. Per germline, CDR1 MDHEN and CDR2 SYDVKM. CDR3 length: 15 residues. Germline trimming cut 5 bases from V and 2 bases from J; bases unmatched to any gene: 6. The CDR3: CASSLGTGYTDTQYF. In nucleotides, the CDR3 is TGTGCCAGCAGTCTCGGGACAGGATACACAGATACGCAGTATTTT.

The V gene is TRBV11-2, the J gene TRBJ1-2; 8 positions match TRBD1. The CDR3 has 14 amino acids. Germline loops: CDR1 SGHAT, CDR2 FQNNGV. V shed 5 bases, J shed 4 bases, and the junction held 6 bases outside the gene matches. The CDR3 DNA reads as TGTGCCAGCAGCCCAGGACAGGGAGGCTATGGCTACACCTTC. Translated, it gives CASSPGQGGYGYTF.

The genes are TRBV2 and TRBJ2-7, with D possibly matching TRBD1 (6 bases). Germline V lookup: CDR1 SNHLY, CDR2 FYNNEI. The CDR3 loop spans 15 amino acids. V was shortened by 2 bases and J by 1 base, with 12 bases between the two germline ends. CDR3 sequence: CASSESRGDSYEQYF. The CDR3 bases are TGTGCCAGCAGTGAATCCAGGGGTGATTCCTACGAGCAGTACTTC. The variable domain in full, with the rest retrieved from reference TRBV2 and TRBJ2-7, is EPEVTQTPSHQVTQMGQEVILRCVPISNHLYFYWYRQILGQKVEFLVSFYNNEISEKSEIFDDQFSVERPDGSNFTLKIRSTKLEDSAMYFCASSESRGDSYEQYFGPGTRLTVT.

V and J are TRBV27 and TRBJ1-2; TRBD1 agrees at 8 bases. The germline V gene has CDR1 MNHEY and CDR2 SMNVEV (reference sequence). The CDR3 runs to 14 residues. V shed 10 bases, J shed 7 bases, and the junction held 14 bases outside the gene matches. The CDR3 nucleotides read TGTGCCACCCACCCGGCAGGGGGCGCGTTTGGCTACACCTTC. Translated: CATHPAGGAFGYTF.

V is TRBV6-6 and J is TRBJ1-5; maybe TRBD1 (6 bases). CDR3 size: 16 residues. CDR1 is MNHNY, CDR2 SVGAGI, per germline (reference sequence). Trimming took off 10 bases at V and 0 bases at J, with 19 bases between the two ends. Here the CDR3 reads CATDSYPRYSNQPQHF. CDR3 nucleotide sequence: TGTGCCACGGACAGTTACCCTCGTTATAGCAATCAGCCCCAGCATTTT.

This chain joins TRBV4-1 and TRBJ1-6; D unclear. V shed 1 base and J shed 6 bases, with 10 bases lying between them. CDR1 is MGHRA, CDR2 YSYEKL, per germline. This CDR3 region has 15 residues. In nucleotides, the CDR3 is TGCGCCAGCAGCCAAGGGCCGTACATTAATTCACCCCTCCACTTT. It yields the protein CASSQGPYINSPLHF.

This clone was counted once. The V call is TRBV18, the J call TRBJ2-5, with D perhaps TRBD1 (5 bases). Germline V gene lookup returns CDR1 KGHSH and CDR2 LQKENI. The V gene lost 3 bases and the J gene lost 0 bases, with 14 bases spanning the gap. This CDR3 comprises 16 residues. CDR3 nucleotide sequence: TGTGCCAGCTCACCTGTCCCAGGGTCGTACCAAGAGACCCAGTACTTC. It is translated as CASSPVPGSYQETQYF.

The genes are TRBV12-3 or TRBV12-4 and TRBJ1-1; D perhaps matches TRBD1 (5 bases). V was trimmed by 3 bases and J by 4 bases, leaving 9 bases between them. This CDR3 contains 13 residues. The CDR3 reads CASSFPGGTEAFF. CDR3 in DNA: TGTGCCAGCAGTTTCCCGGGGGGCACTGAAGCTTTCTTT.

Comments on this clone: This sample includes further DNA sequences coding for the same CDR3. The V call is TRBV9, the J call TRBJ2-2; D is uncertain. Germline V gives CDR1 SGDLS, CDR2 YYNGEE. The ends were cut back, 2 bases at V and 4 bases at J, with 6 bases in the middle. CDR3 length: 13 amino acids. The CDR3 loop is CASSVTGTGELFF. The CDR3, as DNA: TGTGCCAGCAGCGTGACGGGCACCGGGGAGCTGTTTTTT.

With regard to this clone: The junction and the germline gene differ at one end; a read error may be behind it. The chain couples TRBV7-3 to TRBJ2-5; weak D call: TRBD2 (6 bases). CDR1 is SGHTA and CDR2 is FQGTGA in the germline V gene. There are 15 residues in the CDR3. In nucleotides, the CDR3 is TGTGCCAGCAGCCTAACTAGCCTCAACGGGGAGACCCAGTACTTC. Amino acid sequence: CASSLTSLNGETQYF.

The V gene is TRBV7-2, the J gene TRBJ2-1; 12 bases line up with TRBD2. The junction had 9 bases not matched to a gene; V was cut back by 1 base and J by 5 bases. The germline V gene has CDR1 SGHTA and CDR2 FQGNSA. The CDR3 is 18 amino acids. The CDR3: CASSLERRASGRDNEQFF. CDR3 sequence (DNA): TGTGCCAGCAGCTTAGAACGCAGGGCTAGCGGGAGGGACAATGAGCAGTTCTTC.

The rearrangement joins TRBV10-1 to TRBJ1-1; 7 bases map to TRBD1. V shed 4 bases, J shed 4 bases, and the junction held 6 bases outside the gene matches. The germline V gene encodes CDR1 WNHNN and CDR2 SYGVQD (reference sequence). CDR3 size: 14 residues. The DNA for the CDR3 is TGCGCCAGCAGTGGACAGGGTGATGGCACTGAAGCTTTCTTT. Protein sequence: CASSGQGDGTEAFF.

The chain is built from TRBV2 and TRBJ2-7; 11 bases are a match to TRBD2. CDR1 is SNHLY and CDR2 is FYNNEI in the germline V gene. Trimming at V came to 6 bases and at J to 2 bases, leaving 6 bases not matched to a gene. CDR3 size: 15 residues. The CDR3 reads CASREMTSGAYEQYF. The CDR3 DNA follows: TGTGCCAGCAGAGAAATGACTAGCGGGGCCTACGAGCAGTACTTC.

CDR3: CASSEAVMGGSGANVLTF. In DNA form, the CDR3 reads TGTGCCAGCAGTGAAGCGGTAATGGGGGGATCTGGGGCCAACGTCCTGACTTTC. The chain is built from TRBV6-1 and TRBJ2-6; D possibly corresponds to TRBD2 (6 bases). Trimming pared 0 bases from V and 1 base from J, leaving 13 bases between. The CDR3 covers 18 residues. CDR1 and CDR2 from the germline V gene are MNHNS and SASEGT.

The chain uses TRBV5-7 and TRBJ2-7; TRBD2 might be the D (6 bases). TRBV5-7 carries the ORF label, with uncertain function. The CDR3 totals 12 residues. V dropped 7 bases and J dropped 1 base, with 9 bases sitting between them. The CDR3 is CASGGRSYEQYF. CDR3 nucleotides: TGTGCCAGCGGAGGGAGATCCTACGAGCAGTACTTC.

This chain connects TRBV4-3 to TRBJ1-1; a possible D gene is TRBD1 (6 bases). V gave up 4 bases and J gave up 1 base, with 10 bases separating them. Germline V gene data show CDR1 as LGHNA and CDR2 as YSLEER. The CDR3 runs to 14 residues. CDR3 coding DNA: TGCGCCAGCAGCCCCACGACAGGGAACACTGAAGCTTTCTTT. It is translated as CASSPTTGNTEAFF.

This clone was observed a few times. This chain links TRBV13 with TRBJ1-6, with a tentative D call TRBD1 (6 bases). V shed 5 bases and J shed 4 bases, with 15 bases lying between them. Germline V gives CDR1 PRHDT, CDR2 FYEKMQ (reference sequence). This CDR3 is built from 16 residues. CDR3 bases: TGTGCCAGCAGCCAGCGGGGGGGCGCATATAATTCACCCCTCCACTTT. Translated, it gives CASSQRGGAYNSPLHF.

CDR3 residues: CAWSVSSAGFNEQFF. In nucleotides, the CDR3 is TGTGCCTGGAGTGTATCTTCGGCGGGATTCAATGAGCAGTTCTTC. The chain combines TRBV30 with TRBJ2-1; possibly TRBD2 for D (6 bases). Germline CDR1 and CDR2: GTSNPN and SVGIG (reference sequence). The CDR3 is 15 residues long. Trimming pared 0 bases from V and 6 bases from J, leaving 15 bases between.

The chain combines TRBV5-5 with TRBJ2-5, with 13 bases lining up with TRBD2. J gave up 1 base and V 6 bases, and 9 bases lay outside the gene matches. Germline loops: CDR1 SGHKS, CDR2 YYEKEE (reference sequence). This CDR3 is built from 17 residues. Here the CDR3 DNA reads TGTGCCAGCAACCCCGGGACTAGCGGGACCCGCCAAGAGACCCAGTACTTC. Amino acids: CASNPGTSGTRQETQYF.

V gene TRBV6-4 combines with J gene TRBJ2-1; 11 positions agree with TRBD2. This CDR3 is built from 20 residues. With 5 bases clipped from V and 0 bases from J, the junction kept 15 bases outside the gene matches. Germline CDR1 and CDR2: MRHNA and SNTAGT. This CDR3 reads CASSPEILAGATSSYNEQFF. The CDR3 nucleotides read TGTGCCAGCAGTCCAGAAATACTAGCGGGAGCTACCAGCTCCTACAATGAGCAGTTCTTC.

In its sample, this clone was seen once. The chain links TRBV5-5 to TRBJ2-1; 14 positions agree with TRBD2. There are 16 residues in the CDR3. Trimming at V came to 3 bases and at J to 8 bases, leaving 7 bases not matched to a gene. Germline-derived CDR1 and CDR2 are SGHKS and YYEKEE (reference sequence). CDR3 in amino acids: CASSSRLAGGQDEQFF. The CDR3 region has the DNA TGTGCCAGCAGCTCCAGACTAGCGGGGGGGCAGGATGAGCAGTTCTTC.

The V call is TRBV6-4, the J call TRBJ1-1; 9 bases are shared with TRBD1. Germline-derived CDR1 and CDR2 are MRHNA and SNTAGT. The CDR3 contains 14 residues. V lost 5 bases and J lost 1; bases outside the gene matches: 2. The chain's CDR3 is CASSSQGANTEAFF. CDR3 sequence (DNA): TGTGCCAGCAGTTCACAGGGGGCGAACACTGAAGCTTTCTTT.